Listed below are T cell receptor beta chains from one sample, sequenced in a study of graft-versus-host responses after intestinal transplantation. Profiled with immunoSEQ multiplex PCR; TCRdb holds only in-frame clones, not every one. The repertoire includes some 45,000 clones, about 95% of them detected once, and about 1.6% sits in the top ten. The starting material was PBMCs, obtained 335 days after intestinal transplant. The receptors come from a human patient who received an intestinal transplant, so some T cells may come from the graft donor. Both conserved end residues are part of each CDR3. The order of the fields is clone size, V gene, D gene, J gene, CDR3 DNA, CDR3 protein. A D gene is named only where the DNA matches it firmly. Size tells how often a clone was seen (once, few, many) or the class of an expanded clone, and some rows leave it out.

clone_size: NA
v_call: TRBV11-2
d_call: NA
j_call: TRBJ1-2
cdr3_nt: TGTGCCAGCAGCTTGGAAGTGGACTCGGCACCCTATGGCTACACCTTC
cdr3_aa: CASSLEVDSAPYGYTF

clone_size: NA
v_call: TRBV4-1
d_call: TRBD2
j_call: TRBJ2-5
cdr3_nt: TGCGCCAGCAGCCAAGCAGCGGGGGCGTACCAAGAGACCCAGTACTTC
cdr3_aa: CASSQAAGAYQETQYF

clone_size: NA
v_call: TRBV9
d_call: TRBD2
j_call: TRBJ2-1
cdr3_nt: TGTGCCAGCAGCCAATCTTCTCGCGGGAGGGGAGATGAGCAGTTCTTC
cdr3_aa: CASSQSSRGRGDEQFF

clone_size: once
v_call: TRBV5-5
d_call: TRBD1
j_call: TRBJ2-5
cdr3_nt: TGTGCCAGCAGCCCTGGACAGGGGGTCGAGACCCAGTACTTC
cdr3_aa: CASSPGQGVETQYF

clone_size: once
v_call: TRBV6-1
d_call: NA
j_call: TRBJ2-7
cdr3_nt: TGTGCCAGCAGTGTAGACACCTGGGAGCAGTACTTC
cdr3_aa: CASSVDTWEQYF

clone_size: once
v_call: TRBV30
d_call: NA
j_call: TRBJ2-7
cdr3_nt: TGTGCCTGGAGTGTATCAGGGGACGAGCAGTACTTC
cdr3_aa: CAWSVSGDEQYF

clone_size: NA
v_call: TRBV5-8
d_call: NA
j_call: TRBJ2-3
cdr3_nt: TGTGCCAGCAGCTTGGAGCTAGCTTTCGAAGATACGCAGTATTTT
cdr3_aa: CASSLELAFEDTQYF

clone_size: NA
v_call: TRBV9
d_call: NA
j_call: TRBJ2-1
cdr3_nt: TGTGCCAGCAGCGTAGACGGGAACACCTACAATGAGCAGTTCTTC
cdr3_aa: CASSVDGNTYNEQFF

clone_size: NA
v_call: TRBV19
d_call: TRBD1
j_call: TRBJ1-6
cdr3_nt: TGTGCCAGTAGTAAAAGGGACAGGGAATTTTCACCCCTCCACTTT
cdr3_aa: CASSKRDREFSPLHF

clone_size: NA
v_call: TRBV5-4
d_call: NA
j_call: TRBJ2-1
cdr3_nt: TGTGCCAGCAGGCGGGAAATTGGTGAGCAGTTCTTC
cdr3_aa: CASRREIGEQFF

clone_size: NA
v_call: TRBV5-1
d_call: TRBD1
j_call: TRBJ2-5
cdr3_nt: TGCGCCAGCAGCTTGGGACAGGGGGCAGAGACCCAGTACTTC
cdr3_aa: CASSLGQGAETQYF

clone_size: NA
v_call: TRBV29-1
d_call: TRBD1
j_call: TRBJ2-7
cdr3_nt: TGCAGCGTTGGGGACAGGTTGGGAGGTATTGAGCAGTACTTC
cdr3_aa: CSVGDRLGGIEQYF

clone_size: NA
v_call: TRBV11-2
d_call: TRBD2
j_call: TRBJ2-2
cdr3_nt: TGTGCCAGCAGCTTAGAGGGACTAGCGGGGGTCACCGGGGAGCTGTTTTTT
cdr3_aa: CASSLEGLAGVTGELFF

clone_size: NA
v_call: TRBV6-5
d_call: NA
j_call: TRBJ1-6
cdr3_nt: TGTGCCAGCAGCCCGGGGGGGGCCAATTCACCCCTCCACTTT
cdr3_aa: CASSPGGANSPLHF

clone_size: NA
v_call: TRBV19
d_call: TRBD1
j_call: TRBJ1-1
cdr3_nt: TGTGCCAGTAGTACTCCCCCCGGACAGGGGGCGCCGAACACTGAAGCTTTCTTT
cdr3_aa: CASSTPPGQGAPNTEAFF

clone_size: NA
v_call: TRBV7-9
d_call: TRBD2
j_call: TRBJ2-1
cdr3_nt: TGTGCCAGCAGCGGACCCGGTCCGACTAGCGGGAGCTCCTACAATGAGCAGTTCTTC
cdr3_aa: CASSGPGPTSGSSYNEQFF

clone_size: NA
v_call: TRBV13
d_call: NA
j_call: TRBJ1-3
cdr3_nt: TGTGCCAGCAGCCCCCCCCGCGAGTCCGGAAACACCATATATTTT
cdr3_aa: CASSPPRESGNTIYF

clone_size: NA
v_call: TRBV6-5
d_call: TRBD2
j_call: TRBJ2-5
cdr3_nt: TGTGCCAGCAGTCGGGGGGTACAAGAGACCCAGTACTTC
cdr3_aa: CASSRGVQETQYF

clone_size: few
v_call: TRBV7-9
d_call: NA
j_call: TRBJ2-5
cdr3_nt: TGTGCCAGCAGCTTAGAGACCCAGTACTTC
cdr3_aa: CASSLETQYF

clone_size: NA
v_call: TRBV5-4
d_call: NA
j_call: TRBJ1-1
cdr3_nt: TGTGCCAGCAGTTATCAGACAGATGAAGCTTTCTTT
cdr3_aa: CASSYQTDEAFF

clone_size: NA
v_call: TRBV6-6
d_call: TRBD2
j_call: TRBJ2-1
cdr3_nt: TGTGCCAGCAAAAATAGCGGGAACGTCTACAATGAGCAGTTCTTC
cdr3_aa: CASKNSGNVYNEQFF

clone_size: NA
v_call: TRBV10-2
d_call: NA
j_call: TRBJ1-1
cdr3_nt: TGCGCCAGCAGTGATTACAGGGAGGGAGCGGGGGACACTGAAGCTTTCTTT
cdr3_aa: CASSDYREGAGDTEAFF

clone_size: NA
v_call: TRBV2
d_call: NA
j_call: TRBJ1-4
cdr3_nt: TGTGCCAGCAGGAACAGCACTAATGAAAAACTGTTTTTT
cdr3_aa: CASRNSTNEKLFF

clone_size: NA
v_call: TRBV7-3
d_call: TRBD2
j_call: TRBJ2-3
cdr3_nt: TGTGCCAGCAGCTTAAGAGGACTAGCACACGGCACAGATACGCAGTATTTT
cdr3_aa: CASSLRGLAHGTDTQYF

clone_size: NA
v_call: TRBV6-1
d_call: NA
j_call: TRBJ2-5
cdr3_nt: TGTGCCAGCAGTGTGAGGCGGATCCAAGAGACCCAGTACTTC
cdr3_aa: CASSVRRIQETQYF

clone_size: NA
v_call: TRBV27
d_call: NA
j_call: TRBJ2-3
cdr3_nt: TGTGCCAGCAGTTCATTTAGTGTCACAGATACGCAGTATTTT
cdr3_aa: CASSSFSVTDTQYF

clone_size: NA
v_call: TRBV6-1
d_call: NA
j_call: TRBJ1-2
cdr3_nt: TGTGCCAGCAGTTTGTACAACAACTATGGCTACACCTTC
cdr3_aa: CASSLYNNYGYTF

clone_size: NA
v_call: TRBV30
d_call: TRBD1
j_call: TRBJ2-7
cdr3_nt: TGTGCCTGGAGTGACTCTTCCAGGGGGATGTCCTACGAGCAGTACTTC
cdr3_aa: CAWSDSSRGMSYEQYF

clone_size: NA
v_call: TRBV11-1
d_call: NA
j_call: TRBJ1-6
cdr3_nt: TGTGCCAGCAGCTTCCGAAATTCACCCCTCCACTTT
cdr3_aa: CASSFRNSPLHF

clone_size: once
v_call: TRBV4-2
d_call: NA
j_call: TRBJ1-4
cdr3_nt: TGTGCCAGCAGCCCAACGTGGACGGAATCACCTGAAAAACTGTTTTTT
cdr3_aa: CASSPTWTESPEKLFF

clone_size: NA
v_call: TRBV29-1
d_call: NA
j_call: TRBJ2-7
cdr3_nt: TGCAGCGGTTGGGGAGGAGACGGCGAGCAGTACTTC
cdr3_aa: CSGWGGDGEQYF

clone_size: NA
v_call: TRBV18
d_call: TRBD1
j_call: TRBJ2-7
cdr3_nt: TGTGCCAGCTCATCGACAGGGGACGAGCAGTACTTC
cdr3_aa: CASSSTGDEQYF

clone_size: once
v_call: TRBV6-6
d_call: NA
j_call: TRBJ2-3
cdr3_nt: TGTGCCAGCAGTTACACGGGCGATACGCAGTATTTT
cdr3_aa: CASSYTGDTQYF

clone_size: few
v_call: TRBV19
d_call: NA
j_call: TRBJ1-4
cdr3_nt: TGTGCCAGTAGACAGGAGGGGCTGGCTAATGAAAAACTGTTTTTT
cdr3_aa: CASRQEGLANEKLFF

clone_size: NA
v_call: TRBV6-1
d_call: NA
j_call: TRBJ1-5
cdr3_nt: TGTGCCAGCAGTGTGTTACCCGACTCCTACTATAGCAATCAGCCCCAGCATTTT
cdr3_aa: CASSVLPDSYYSNQPQHF

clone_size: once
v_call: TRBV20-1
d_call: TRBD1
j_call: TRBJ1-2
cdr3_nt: TGCAAACCAGGGGGCGACTATGGCTACACCTTC
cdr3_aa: CKPGGDYGYTF

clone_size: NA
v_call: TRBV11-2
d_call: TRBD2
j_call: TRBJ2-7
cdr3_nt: TGTGCCAGCAGCTTCCAGACTAGCGGAACCTACGAGCAGTACTTC
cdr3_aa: CASSFQTSGTYEQYF

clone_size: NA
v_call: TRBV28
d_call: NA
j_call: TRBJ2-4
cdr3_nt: TGTGCCAGCAGTCCAGGGGACGGTAAAAACATTCAGTACTTC
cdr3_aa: CASSPGDGKNIQYF

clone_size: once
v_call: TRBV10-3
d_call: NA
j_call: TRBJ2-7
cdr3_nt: TGTGCCATCAGTGACAACCTCCGGGACTCCTCCTACGAGCAGTACTTC
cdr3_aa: CAISDNLRDSSYEQYF

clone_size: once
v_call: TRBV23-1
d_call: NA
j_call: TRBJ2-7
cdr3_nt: TGCGCCAGCAGTCATCATATCAGATTC
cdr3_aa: CASSHHIRF

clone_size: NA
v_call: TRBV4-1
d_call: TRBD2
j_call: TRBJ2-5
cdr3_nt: TGCGCCAGCAGCCACCCGACTAGCGGGGGAGCGGAGACCCAGTACTTC
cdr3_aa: CASSHPTSGGAETQYF

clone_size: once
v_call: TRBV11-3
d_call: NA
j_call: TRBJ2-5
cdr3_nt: TGTGCCAGCAGCTTAGCTCCGGATCGCCTGAAGACCCAGTACTTC
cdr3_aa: CASSLAPDRLKTQYF

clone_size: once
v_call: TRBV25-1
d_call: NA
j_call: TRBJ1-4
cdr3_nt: TGTGCCAGCAGTGAGGTGGGGGCGGGGGAAAAACTGTTTTTT
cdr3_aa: CASSEVGAGEKLFF

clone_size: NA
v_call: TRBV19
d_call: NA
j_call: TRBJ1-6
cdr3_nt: TGTGCCAGCACGAGGTGGGGTTTTGGCTCCTATAATTCACCCCTCCACTTT
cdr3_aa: CASTRWGFGSYNSPLHF

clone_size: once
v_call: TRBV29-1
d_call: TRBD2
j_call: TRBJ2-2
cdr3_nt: TGCAGCGTTGTCCGGGGGGGATATCCCGACACCGGGGAGCTGTTTTTT
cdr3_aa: CSVVRGGYPDTGELFF

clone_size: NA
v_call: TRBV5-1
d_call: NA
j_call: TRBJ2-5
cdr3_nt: TGCGCCAGCAGGGGGTTTGGGGAGACCCAGTACTTC
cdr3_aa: CASRGFGETQYF

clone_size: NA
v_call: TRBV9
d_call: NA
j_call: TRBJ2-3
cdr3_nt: TGTGCCAGCAGCGTAGCGCTGGGGGGGGGCTTACACACAGATACGCAGTATTTT
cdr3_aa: CASSVALGGGLHTDTQYF

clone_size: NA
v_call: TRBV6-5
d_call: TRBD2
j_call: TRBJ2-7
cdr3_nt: TGTGCCAGCAGTTACTCGAATAGCGGGGGGCCTTACGAGCAGTACTTC
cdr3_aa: CASSYSNSGGPYEQYF

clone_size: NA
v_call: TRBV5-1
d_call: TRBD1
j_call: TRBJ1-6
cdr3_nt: TGCGCCAGCAGGTTGGACAGGGGAGATTCACCCCTCCACTTT
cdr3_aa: CASRLDRGDSPLHF

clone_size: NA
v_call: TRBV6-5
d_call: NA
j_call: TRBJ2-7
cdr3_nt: TGTGCCAGCAGTTACTCGGTTGGGGATACCTACGAGCAGTACTTC
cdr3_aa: CASSYSVGDTYEQYF

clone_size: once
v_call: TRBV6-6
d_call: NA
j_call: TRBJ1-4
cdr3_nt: TGTGCCAGCAGTTACTCTGGAATTAATGAAAAACTGTTTTTT
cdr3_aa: CASSYSGINEKLFF

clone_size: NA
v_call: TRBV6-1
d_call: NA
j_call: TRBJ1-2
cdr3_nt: TGTGCCAGCAGTGACGACCCGCACAGCTTGGGTGGCTACACCTTC
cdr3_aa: CASSDDPHSLGGYTF

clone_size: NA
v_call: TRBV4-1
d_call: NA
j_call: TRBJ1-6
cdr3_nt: TGCGCCAGCAGCCAAATGGAGGGATATTCACCCCTCCACTTT
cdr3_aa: CASSQMEGYSPLHF